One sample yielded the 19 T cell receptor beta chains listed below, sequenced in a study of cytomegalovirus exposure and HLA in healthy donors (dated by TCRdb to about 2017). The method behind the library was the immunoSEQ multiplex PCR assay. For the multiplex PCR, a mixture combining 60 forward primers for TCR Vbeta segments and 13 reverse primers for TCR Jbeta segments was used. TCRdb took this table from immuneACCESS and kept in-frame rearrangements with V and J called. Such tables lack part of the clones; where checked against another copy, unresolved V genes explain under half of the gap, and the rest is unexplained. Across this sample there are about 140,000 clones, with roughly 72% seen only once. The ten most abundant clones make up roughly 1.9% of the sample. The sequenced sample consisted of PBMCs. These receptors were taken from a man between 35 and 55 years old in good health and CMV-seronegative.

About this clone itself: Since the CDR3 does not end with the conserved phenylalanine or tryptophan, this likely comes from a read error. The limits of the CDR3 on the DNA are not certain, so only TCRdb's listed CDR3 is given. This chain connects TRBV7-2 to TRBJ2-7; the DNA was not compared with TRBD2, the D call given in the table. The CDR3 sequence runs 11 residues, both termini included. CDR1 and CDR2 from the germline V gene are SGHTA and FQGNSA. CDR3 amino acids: CASSARLAGGR.

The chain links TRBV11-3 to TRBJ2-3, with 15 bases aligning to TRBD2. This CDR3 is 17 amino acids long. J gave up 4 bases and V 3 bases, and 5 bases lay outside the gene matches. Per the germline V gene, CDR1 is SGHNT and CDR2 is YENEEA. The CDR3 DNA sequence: TGTGCCAGCAGCTTCGGACTAGCGGGAGGGCCTTCAGATACGCAGTATTTT. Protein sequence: CASSFGLAGGPSDTQYF.

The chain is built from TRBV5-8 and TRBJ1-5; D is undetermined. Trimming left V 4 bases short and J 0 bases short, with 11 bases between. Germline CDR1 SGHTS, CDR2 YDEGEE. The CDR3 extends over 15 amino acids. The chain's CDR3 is CASSLGSVSNQPQHF. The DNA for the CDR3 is TGTGCCAGCAGCCTCGGTAGCGTTAGCAATCAGCCCCAGCATTTT.

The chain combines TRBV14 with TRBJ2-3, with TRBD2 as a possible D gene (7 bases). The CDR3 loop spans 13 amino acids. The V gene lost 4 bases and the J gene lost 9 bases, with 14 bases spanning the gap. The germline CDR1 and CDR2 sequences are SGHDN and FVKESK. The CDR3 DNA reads TGTGCCAGCAGCCTCGCCGGGGGGACAACGCAGTATTTT. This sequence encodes CASSLAGGTTQYF.

CDR3 sequence (DNA): TGTGCCAGAAGCTTGGCGGGGGGGGAACAAGAGACCCAGTACTTC. Amino acids: CARSLAGGEQETQYF. The chain carries TRBV5-3 and TRBJ2-5; 8 nucleotides match TRBD2. TRBV5-3 is an ORF, with its function uncertain. The CDR3 contains 15 residues. Unmatched junction bases numbered 3, after V lost 0 bases and J lost 2 bases.

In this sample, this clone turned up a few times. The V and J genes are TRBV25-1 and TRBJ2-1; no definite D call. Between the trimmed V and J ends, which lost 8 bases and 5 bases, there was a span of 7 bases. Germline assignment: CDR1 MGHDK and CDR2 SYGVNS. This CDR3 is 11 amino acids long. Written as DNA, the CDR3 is TGTGCCAGCGCAGTCAACAATGAGCAGTTCTTC. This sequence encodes CASAVNNEQFF. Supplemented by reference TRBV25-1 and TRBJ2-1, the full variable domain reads EADIYQTPRYLVIGTGKKITLECSQTMGHDKMYWYQQDPGMELHLIHYSYGVNSTEKGDLSSESTVSRIRTEHFPLTLESARPSHTSQYLCASAVNNEQFFGPGTRLTVL.

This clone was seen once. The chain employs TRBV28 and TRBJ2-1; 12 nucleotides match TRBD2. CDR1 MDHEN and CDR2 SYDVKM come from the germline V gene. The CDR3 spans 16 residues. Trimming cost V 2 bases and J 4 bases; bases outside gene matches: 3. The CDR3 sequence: CASSLLGTSGYNEQFF. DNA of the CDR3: TGTGCCAGCAGTTTACTCGGGACTAGCGGGTACAATGAGCAGTTCTTC. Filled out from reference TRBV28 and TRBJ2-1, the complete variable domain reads DVKVTQSSRYLVKRTGEKVFLECVQDMDHENMFWYRQDPGLGLRLIYFSYDVKMKEKGDIPEGYSVSREKKERFSLILESASTNQTSMYLCASSLLGTSGYNEQFFGPGTRLTVL.

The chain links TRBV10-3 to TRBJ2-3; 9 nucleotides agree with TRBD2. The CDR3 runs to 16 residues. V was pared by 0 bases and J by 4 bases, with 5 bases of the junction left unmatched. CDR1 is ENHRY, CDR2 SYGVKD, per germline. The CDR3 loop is CAISESVRGGADTQYF. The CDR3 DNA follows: TGTGCCATCAGTGAGTCGGTGCGGGGGGGCGCAGATACGCAGTATTTT.

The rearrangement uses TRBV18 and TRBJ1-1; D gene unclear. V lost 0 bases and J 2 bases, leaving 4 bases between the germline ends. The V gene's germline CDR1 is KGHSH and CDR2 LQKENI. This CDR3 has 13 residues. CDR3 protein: CASSPPSNTEAFF. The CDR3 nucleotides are TGTGCCAGCTCACCACCGAGTAACACTGAAGCTTTCTTT.

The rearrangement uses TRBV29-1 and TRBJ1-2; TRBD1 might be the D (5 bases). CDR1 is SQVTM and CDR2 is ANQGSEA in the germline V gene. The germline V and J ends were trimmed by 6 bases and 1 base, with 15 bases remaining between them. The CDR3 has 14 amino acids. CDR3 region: CSVVERGNNYGYTF. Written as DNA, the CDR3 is TGCAGCGTGGTCGAAAGGGGAAATAACTATGGCTACACCTTC.

The CDR3 loop reads CAWRAGILFF. CDR3 DNA: TGTGCCTGGAGAGCCGGGATATTGTTCTTC. The chain links TRBV30 to TRBJ2-1, with a tentative D call TRBD2 (5 bases). CDR1 GTSNPN and CDR2 SVGIG come from the germline V gene (reference sequence). This CDR3 is built from 10 residues. Trimming took off 3 bases at V and 15 bases at J, with 12 bases between the two ends.

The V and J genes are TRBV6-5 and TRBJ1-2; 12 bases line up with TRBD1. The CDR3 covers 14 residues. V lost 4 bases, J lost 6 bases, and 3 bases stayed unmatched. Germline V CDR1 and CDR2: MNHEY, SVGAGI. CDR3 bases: TGTGCCAGCAGTTGGGACAGGGGGCTGGATGGCTACACCTTC. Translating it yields CASSWDRGLDGYTF.

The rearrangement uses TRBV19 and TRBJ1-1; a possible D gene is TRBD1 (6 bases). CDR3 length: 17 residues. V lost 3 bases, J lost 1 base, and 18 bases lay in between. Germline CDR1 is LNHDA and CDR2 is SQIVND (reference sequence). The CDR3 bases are TGTGCCAGTAGTATCCGTTTGGGGGCGGACCCGAACACTGAAGCTTTCTTT. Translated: CASSIRLGADPNTEAFF. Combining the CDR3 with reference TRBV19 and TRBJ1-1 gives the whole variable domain DGGITQSPKYLFRKEGQNVTLSCEQNLNHDAMYWYRQDPGQGLRLIYYSQIVNDFQKGDIAEGYSVSREKKESFPLTVTSAQKNPTAFYLCASSIRLGADPNTEAFFGQGTRLTVV.

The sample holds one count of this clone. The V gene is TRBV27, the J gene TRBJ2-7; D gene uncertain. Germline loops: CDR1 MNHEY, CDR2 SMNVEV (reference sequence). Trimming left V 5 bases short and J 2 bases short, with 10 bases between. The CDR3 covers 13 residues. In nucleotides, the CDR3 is TGTGCCAGCAGTATCAACCGAGCCTACGAGCAGTACTTC. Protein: CASSINRAYEQYF.

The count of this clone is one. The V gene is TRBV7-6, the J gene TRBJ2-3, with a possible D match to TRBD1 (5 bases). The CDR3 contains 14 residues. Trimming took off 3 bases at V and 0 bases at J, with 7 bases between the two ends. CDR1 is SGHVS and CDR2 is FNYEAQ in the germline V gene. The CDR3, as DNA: TGTGCCAGCAGCTTTTCAGGGAGCACAGATACGCAGTATTTT. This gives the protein CASSFSGSTDTQYF. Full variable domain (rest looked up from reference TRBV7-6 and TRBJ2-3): GAGVSQSPRYKVTKRGQDVALRCDPISGHVSLYWYRQALGQGPEFLTYFNYEAQQDKSGLPNDRFSAERPEGSISTLTIQRTEQRDSAMYRCASSFSGSTDTQYFGPGTRLTVL.

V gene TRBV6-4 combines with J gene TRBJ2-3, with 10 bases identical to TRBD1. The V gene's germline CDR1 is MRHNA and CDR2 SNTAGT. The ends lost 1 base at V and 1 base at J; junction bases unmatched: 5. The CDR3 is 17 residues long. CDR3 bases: TGTGCCAGCAGTGACTTTCCCGGGACAGGGGGCACAGATACGCAGTATTTT. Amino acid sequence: CASSDFPGTGGTDTQYF.

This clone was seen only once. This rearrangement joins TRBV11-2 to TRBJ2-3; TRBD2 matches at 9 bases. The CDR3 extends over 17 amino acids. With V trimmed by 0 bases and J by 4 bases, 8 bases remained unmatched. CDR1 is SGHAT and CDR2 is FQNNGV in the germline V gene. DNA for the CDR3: TGTGCCAGCAGCTTAGAAAAGCGGGGGGCTTTTGCAGATACGCAGTATTTT. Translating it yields CASSLEKRGAFADTQYF.

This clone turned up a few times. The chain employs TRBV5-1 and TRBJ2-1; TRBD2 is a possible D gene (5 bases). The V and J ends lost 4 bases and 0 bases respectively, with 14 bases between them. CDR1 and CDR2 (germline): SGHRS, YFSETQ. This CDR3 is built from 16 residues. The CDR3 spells CASSPPDGSSYNEQFF. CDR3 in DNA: TGCGCCAGCAGCCCCCCCGATGGGAGCTCCTACAATGAGCAGTTCTTC.

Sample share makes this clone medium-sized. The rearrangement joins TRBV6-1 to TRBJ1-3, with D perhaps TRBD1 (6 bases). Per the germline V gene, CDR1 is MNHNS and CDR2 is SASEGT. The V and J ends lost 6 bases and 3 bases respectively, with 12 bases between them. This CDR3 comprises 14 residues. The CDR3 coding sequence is TGTGCCAGCAGCGCAGGGGAGGGTGGAAACACCATATATTTT. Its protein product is CASSAGEGGNTIYF.